The 18 T cell receptor beta chains presented below share a single source sample, sequenced in a study of T cell responses to AZD1222 COVID-19 vaccine. TCRdb keeps only in-frame clones here, not all; method: immunoSEQ multiplex PCR. The sample consists of more than 150,000 clones, 92% of them appearing once. Specimen: peripheral blood, collected on day 0 of AZD1222 vaccination. The receptors were gathered from an adult in good health.

The CDR3 nucleotides read TGTGCCAGTAGTATCGGGGCCCTGGGTCAGCCCCAGCATTTT. Translated: CASSIGALGQPQHF. The chain uses TRBV19 and TRBJ1-5; D may be TRBD1 (5 bases). The CDR3 loop spans 14 amino acids. The germline V gene has CDR1 LNHDA and CDR2 SQIVND (reference sequence). V was pared by 3 bases and J by 6 bases, with 12 bases between.

This clone was recorded only once. This chain joins TRBV5-1 and TRBJ2-3; no definite D call. V dropped 0 bases and J dropped 4 bases, with 15 bases sitting between them. Germline V gene data show CDR1 as SGHRS and CDR2 as YFSETQ. The CDR3 totals 16 residues. The CDR3 DNA follows: TGCGCCAGCAGCTTGGCGGGCGATTCTCGAGCAGATACGCAGTATTTT. This encodes CASSLAGDSRADTQYF.

This clone was found once. The gene calls are TRBV28 and TRBJ2-7; D ambiguous. Per germline, CDR1 MDHEN and CDR2 SYDVKM. The V gene lost 4 bases and the J gene lost 2 bases, with 9 bases spanning the gap. CDR3 length equals 13 residues. CDR3 region: CASSSPGAYEQYV. CDR3 DNA sequence: TGTGCCAGCAGTTCCCCCGGAGCCTACGAGCAGTACGTC.

The gene calls are TRBV2 and TRBJ1-1, with D possibly matching TRBD1 (6 bases). CDR1 SNHLY and CDR2 FYNNEI come from the germline V gene. Deletions cut 2 bases from V and 1 base from J, with 8 bases between. CDR3 length: 14 amino acids. CDR3 sequence (DNA): TGTGCCAGCAGTGAATACAGGGCGAACACTGAAGCTTTCTTT. It specifies CASSEYRANTEAFF.

This chain connects TRBV6-6 to TRBJ2-2; 7 nucleotides match TRBD1. After removal of 5 bases from V and 1 base from J, the junction contained 13 bases not matched to a gene. Germline V gives CDR1 MNHNY, CDR2 SVGAGI (reference sequence). There are 18 residues in the CDR3. CDR3 in DNA: TGTGCCAGCAGTCCGCCCACGGACAGGAAAGAGAACACCGGGGAGCTGTTTTTT. Amino acid sequence: CASSPPTDRKENTGELFF.

The chain uses TRBV5-5 and TRBJ2-7; 7 nucleotides agree with TRBD1. Trimming took 4 bases from V and 3 from J; bases not matched to a gene: 7. The germline V gene has CDR1 SGHKS and CDR2 YYEKEE (reference sequence). This CDR3 spans 14 amino acids. CDR3 bases: TGTGCCAGCAGCGATGGCAGGGGGTTCTACGAGCAGTACGTC. Its protein product is CASSDGRGFYEQYV.

This clone was observed a few times. This chain joins TRBV18 and TRBJ2-5; tentatively, D is TRBD1 (5 bases). The CDR3 contains 16 residues. Germline CDR1 reads KGHSH; CDR2 reads LQKENI. Trimming shortened V by 3 bases and J by 3 bases, and 17 bases separated the two germline ends. CDR3 DNA: TGTGCCAGCTCACCGGGGCCTATTACACCTAAAGAGACCCAGTACTTC. This encodes CASSPGPITPKETQYF. The whole variable domain, remainder taken from reference TRBV18 and TRBJ2-5, is NAGVMQNPRHLVRRRGQEARLRCSPMKGHSHVYWYRQLPEEGLKFMVYLQKENIIDESGMPKERFSAEFPKEGPSILRIQQVVRGDSAAYFCASSPGPITPKETQYFGPGTRLLVL.

This chain joins TRBV28 and TRBJ2-1; tentative D call: TRBD2 (6 bases). Germline V gene lookup returns CDR1 MDHEN and CDR2 SYDVKM. This CDR3 contains 15 residues. The germline V and J ends were trimmed by 7 bases and 5 bases, with 18 bases remaining between them. The CDR3: CASITSGGLNNEQFF. The CDR3 nucleotides read TGTGCCAGCATCACTTCCGGGGGTCTCAACAATGAGCAGTTCTTC.

The gene calls are TRBV3-1 (or the pseudogene TRBV3-2) and TRBJ2-2; perhaps TRBD2 as D (5 bases). The CDR3 contains 14 residues. Germline V CDR1 and CDR2: LGHDT, YNNKEL (reference sequence). With 8 bases removed from V and 0 bases from J, the gap between germline ends came to 10 bases. This CDR3 reads CASGREANTGELFF. CDR3 sequence (DNA): TGTGCCAGCGGGAGAGAAGCGAACACCGGGGAGCTGTTTTTT.

V usage is TRBV5-6 and J usage is TRBJ2-2; tentatively, D is TRBD1 (6 bases). Germline V lookup: CDR1 SGHDT, CDR2 YYEEEE. V lost 5 bases and J lost 5, with 16 bases in between. There are 15 residues in the CDR3. The CDR3 region is CASRMAQGLTGELFF. In DNA form, the CDR3 reads TGTGCCAGCAGAATGGCCCAGGGGCTAACCGGGGAGCTGTTTTTT.

This rearrangement joins TRBV21-1 to TRBJ1-1. TRBV21-1 is designated a pseudogene. CDR3 length equals 10 residues. CDR3 loop: CASSKGLTFF. CDR3 nucleotides: TGTGCCAGCAGCAAAGGTTTGACTTTCTTT.

This sequence joins TRBV30 and TRBJ1-5; D is ambiguous. This CDR3 is built from 13 residues. V was clipped by 5 bases and J by 0 bases, with 8 bases between them. CDR1 GTSNPN and CDR2 SVGIG come from the germline V gene (reference sequence). Here the CDR3 reads CAWARNSNQPQHF. In nucleotides, the CDR3 is TGTGCCTGGGCAAGGAATAGCAATCAGCCCCAGCATTTT.

A single count supports this clone. The chain has TRBV19 and TRBJ1-1, with D perhaps matching TRBD1 (5 bases). This CDR3 comprises 16 residues. The V end was cut by 2 bases, the J end by 1 base, with 14 bases between. The germline CDR1 and CDR2 sequences are LNHDA and SQIVND (reference sequence). The CDR3 nucleotides read TGTGCCAGTAGTATATTGGTGGGGCAGGGGAACACTGAAGCTTTCTTT. Protein product: CASSILVGQGNTEAFF.

The gene calls are TRBV9 and TRBJ2-1; D call uncertain. The CDR3 is 12 residues long. Looked up from germline, CDR1 is SGDLS and CDR2 is YYNGEE. V dropped 4 bases and J dropped 7 bases, with 9 bases sitting between them. The CDR3 loop is CASSLLVNEQFF. CDR3 sequence (DNA): TGTGCCAGCAGCCTCCTCGTGAATGAGCAGTTCTTC. The whole variable domain, remainder taken from reference TRBV9 and TRBJ2-1, is DSGVTQTPKHLITATGQRVTLRCSPRSGDLSVYWYQQSLDQGLQFLIQYYNGEERAKGNILERFSAQQFPDLHSELNLSSLELGDSALYFCASSLLVNEQFFGPGTRLTVL.

V and J are TRBV5-5 and TRBJ1-6; D not certain. The CDR3 sequence is 16 residues long. Germline V gene lookup returns CDR1 SGHKS and CDR2 YYEKEE (reference sequence). Between the trimmed V and J ends, which lost 0 bases and 10 bases, there was a span of 17 bases. DNA of the CDR3: TGTGCCAGCAGCTTGGGAGGACTTCAGAGAGACTCACCCCTCCACTTT. It encodes CASSLGGLQRDSPLHF.

The chain recombines TRBV28 with TRBJ1-5; D unresolved. V gave up 7 bases and J gave up 2 bases, with 12 bases separating them. The CDR3 spans 14 residues. Germline lookup yields CDR1 MDHEN and CDR2 SYDVKM. This CDR3 reads CASKISVGNQPQHF. The DNA for the CDR3 is TGTGCCAGCAAAATTAGTGTGGGCAATCAGCCCCAGCATTTT.

This chain connects TRBV7-2 to TRBJ1-5; a weak D match, TRBD1 (6 bases). Germline V gene sequence: CDR1 SGHTA, CDR2 FQGNSA. Trimming left V 1 base short and J 7 bases short, with 17 bases between. This CDR3 has 16 amino acids. DNA for the CDR3: TGTGCCAGCAGCTTAGTTTCGCCGGGCAGGGGACAGCCCCAGCATTTT. Translating gives CASSLVSPGRGQPQHF.

This chain joins TRBV25-1 and TRBJ1-5, with no clear D. Trimming shortened V by 6 bases and J by 3 bases, and 9 bases separated the two germline ends. The CDR3 is 13 residues long. Germline CDR1 MGHDK, CDR2 SYGVNS. CDR3 in amino acids: CASSGNFNQPQHF. For the CDR3, the DNA is TGTGCCAGCAGCGGGAACTTCAATCAGCCCCAGCATTTT. Complete variable domain (other parts from reference TRBV25-1 and TRBJ1-5): EADIYQTPRYLVIGTGKKITLECSQTMGHDKMYWYQQDPGMELHLIHYSYGVNSTEKGDLSSESTVSRIRTEHFPLTLESARPSHTSQYLCASSGNFNQPQHFGDGTRLSIL.